This T cell receptor (beta chain) originates from a study of cytomegalovirus exposure and HLA in healthy donors (dated by TCRdb to the late 2010s). Turning to the overall study: According to a later analysis, one platform produced both the roughly 130 validation repertoires and the 666 repertoires of the first cohort. Along with the approximately 650-subject first cohort, a separate validation cohort of over a hundred different subjects was used. The study was designed to test whether signatures of past pathogen exposure could be identified by cataloging public T cell receptors. The study combined high-throughput TCR immunosequencing, statistical association of individual TCRs with disease status, and machine learning to predict cytomegalovirus infection status.

From the cysteine up to the phenylalanine, the CDR3 has a length of 14 residues. Just the 42-base CDR3 DNA is kept, in frame starting at base 1. From the germline V gene (reference sequence), CDR1 is PRHDT and CDR2 is FYEKMQ. The trim is 7 bases for V and 2 bases for J, with a gap of 13 bases between the germline ends. The library was built by means of the immunoSEQ multiplex PCR assay. Per the source publication's procedure: A statistical classification framework was developed to diagnose cytomegalovirus status using the catalog of TCR beta chain sequences. Sourced from immuneACCESS, this table was stored by TCRdb with only in-frame sequences that have V and J called. A share of the clones is absent; for the studies checked, an unresolved V gene accounts for under half, and the remainder has no known explanation. V and J calls and clone size follow that table, whereas D and trimming were derived from the DNA. The table for this sample lists about 110,000 clones; 88% of them were counted only once. The ten largest clones represent roughly 2.2% of the sample.

About this clone: Its antigen is unknown. Base-call qualities are not available, and no considerably larger clone is one nucleotide away.

Donors formed part of the validation cohort, which comprised 120 subjects and was distinct from the first cohort of 550 to 850 subjects. What the study reported, not specific to this receptor: The classifier was reported to diagnose cytomegalovirus status with high specificity and sensitivity in both the original cohort and the validation cohort. Most TCR sequences were seen in very few donors, while some public TCRs were found in many individuals. The authors suggested that the approach could potentially be generalized to other disease states and immunological phenotypes. Of the cluster scores, 90% to 95% were above 0 in a later analysis, which found that TCRs clustered in the first cohort also tended to co-occur in the approximately 110 validation repertoires. The study gave a list of under 200 TCR beta chains associated with cytomegalovirus. A later analysis had no HLA typing for the validation cohort, so co-occurrence there was scored across all 130 or so repertoires. In vitro tests confirmed that a few of the cytomegalovirus-associated TCR beta chains recognize cytomegalovirus antigens.

The clonotype comes from a woman aged 18-29 years in good health and CMV-seronegative. The sample comprised PBMCs. The chain is encoded by TRBV13 joined to TRBJ2-3, and possibly TRBD2, on 6 matching bases. The bases are TGTGCCAGCACGGGGCGGGGACCCACAGATACGCAGTATTTT. Its coded protein is CASTGRGPTDTQYF. The reference TRBV13 and TRBJ2-3 proteins fill in what lies around the CDR3, so the full variable domain reads AAGVIQSPRHLIKEKRETATLKCYPIPRHDTVYWYQQGPGQDPQFLISFYEKMQSDKGSIPDRFSAQQFSDYHSELNMSSLELGDSALYFCASTGRGPTDTQYFGPGTRLTVL.